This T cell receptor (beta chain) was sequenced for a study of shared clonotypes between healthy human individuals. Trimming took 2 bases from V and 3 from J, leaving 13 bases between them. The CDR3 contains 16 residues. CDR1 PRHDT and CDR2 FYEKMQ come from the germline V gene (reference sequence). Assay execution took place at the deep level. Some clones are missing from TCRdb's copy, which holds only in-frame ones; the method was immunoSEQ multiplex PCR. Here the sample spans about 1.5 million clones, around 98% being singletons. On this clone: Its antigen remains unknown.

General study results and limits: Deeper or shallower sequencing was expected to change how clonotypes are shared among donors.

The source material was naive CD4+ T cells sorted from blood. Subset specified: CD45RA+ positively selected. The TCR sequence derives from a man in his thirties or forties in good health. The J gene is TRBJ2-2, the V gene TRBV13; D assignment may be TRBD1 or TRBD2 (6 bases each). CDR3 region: CASSLWGASDTGELFF. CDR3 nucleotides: TGTGCCAGCAGCTTATGGGGGGCGTCGGACACCGGGGAGCTGTTTTTT.